This entry is about one TCR beta chain. Clones were sequenced by immunoSEQ multiplex PCR, and TCRdb holds only the in-frame ones, with some missing. The sample holds 380,000 or so clones; roughly 85% are singletons and the top ten take more than 7%. The source of the sample is a study of Ad26.COV2.S vaccination and SARS-CoV-2 variants. Study context: Once, or twice with 56 days between doses, Ad26.COV2.S was given intramuscularly.

CDR3 length equals 16 residues. V lost 2 bases to trimming and J lost 5 bases; unmatched junction nucleotides: 5. The V gene's germline CDR1 is SGHDN and CDR2 FVKESK. Stated treatment: 15 to 20 received Ad26.COV2.S at low or high dose, single or two shots; several received placebo; per-sample allocation not given. The samples date from day 63 after the first vaccine or placebo injection. Here the sequenced sample was peripheral blood, taken in a trial of Ad26.COV2.S vaccine versus placebo. This clonotype was obtained from a person between 18 and 65 years old who received the Ad26.COV2.S COVID-19 vaccine or a placebo. The V and J genes are TRBV14 and TRBJ2-1; 11 bases align to TRBD2. The CDR3: CASSQPTSGINNEQFF. CDR3 coding DNA: TGTGCCAGCAGCCAACCGACTAGCGGGATTAACAATGAGCAGTTCTTC.